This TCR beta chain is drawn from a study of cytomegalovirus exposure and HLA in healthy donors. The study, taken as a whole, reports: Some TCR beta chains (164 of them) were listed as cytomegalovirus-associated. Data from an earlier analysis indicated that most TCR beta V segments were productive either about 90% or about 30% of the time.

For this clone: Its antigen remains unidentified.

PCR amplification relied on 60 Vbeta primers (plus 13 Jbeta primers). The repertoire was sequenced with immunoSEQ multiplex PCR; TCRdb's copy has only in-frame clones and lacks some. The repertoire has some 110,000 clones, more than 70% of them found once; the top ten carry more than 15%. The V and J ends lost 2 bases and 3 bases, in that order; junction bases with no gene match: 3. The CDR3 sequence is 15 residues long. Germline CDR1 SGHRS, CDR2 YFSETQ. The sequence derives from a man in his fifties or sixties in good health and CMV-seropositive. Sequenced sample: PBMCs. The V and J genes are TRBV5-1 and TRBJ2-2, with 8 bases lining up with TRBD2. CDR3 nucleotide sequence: TGCGCCAGCAGCTTCGGGACTAGGGACACCGGGGAGCTGTTTTTT. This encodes CASSFGTRDTGELFF. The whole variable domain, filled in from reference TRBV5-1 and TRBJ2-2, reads KAGVTQTPRYLIKTRGQQVTLSCSPISGHRSVSWYQQTPGQGLQFLFEYFSETQRNKGNFPGRFSGRQFSNSRSEMNVSTLELGDSALYLCASSFGTRDTGELFFGEGSRLTVL.